The 30 T cell receptor beta chains listed next were all sequenced from one sample in a study of cytomegalovirus exposure and HLA in healthy donors. The protocol was immunoSEQ multiplex PCR, while the TCRdb copy is restricted to in-frame clones and leaves out a portion. The sample has more than 70,000 clones, about 94% seen once. The source material was PBMCs. The receptors originated from a young woman in good health and CMV-seronegative.

The rearrangement uses TRBV6-5 and TRBJ1-6; D is ambiguous. CDR3 length equals 14 residues. V lost 6 bases and J 9 bases, leaving 15 bases between the germline ends. Germline-derived CDR1 and CDR2 are MNHEY and SVGAGI. CDR3 nucleotides: TGTGCCAGCAGCCGAGCAGAGGCTAGTTCACCCCTCCACTTT. Amino acids: CASSRAEASSPLHF.

The V call is TRBV14, the J call TRBJ2-2; perhaps TRBD2 as D (5 bases). The CDR3 totals 16 residues. Looked up from germline, CDR1 is SGHDN and CDR2 is FVKESK. Trimming shortened V by 2 bases and J by 1 base, and 11 bases separated the two germline ends. The chain's CDR3 is CASSQLGEGNTGELFF. CDR3 nucleotides: TGTGCCAGCAGCCAACTCGGGGAAGGGAACACCGGGGAGCTGTTTTTT.

The chain has TRBV6-1 and TRBJ2-5, with TRBD1 matching over 7 bases. The J call may be wrong; the DNA end is better matched by TRBJ2-7. The CDR3 is 16 residues long. Germline lookup yields CDR1 MNHNS and CDR2 SASEGT. The CDR3 loop reads CASSESRGQTSYEQYF. The DNA of the CDR3 is TGTGCCAGCAGTGAATCGAGGGGACAGACATCCTACGAGCAGTACTTC.

The chain carries TRBV7-8 and TRBJ2-2, with 14 bases lining up with TRBD2. The junction had 19 bases not matched to a gene; V was cut back by 4 bases and J by 3 bases. The CDR3 contains 22 residues. CDR1 and CDR2 from the germline V gene are SGHVS and FQNEAQ. The DNA for the CDR3 is TGTGCCAGCAGCTATAATCGGGTCCCCGGACTAGCGGGGGGCCGGGACACCGGGGAGCTGTTTTTT. Translation: CASSYNRVPGLAGGRDTGELFF. Supplemented by reference TRBV7-8 and TRBJ2-2, the full variable domain reads GAGVSQSPRYKVAKRGQDVALRCDPISGHVSLFWYQQALGQGPEFLTYFQNEAQLDKSGLPSDRFFAERPEGSVSTLKIQRTQQEDSAVYLCASSYNRVPGLAGGRDTGELFFGEGSRLTVL.

The chain employs TRBV7-3 and TRBJ2-3; 9 bases align to TRBD2. This CDR3 has 16 residues. J lost 4 bases, V lost 4 bases, and 9 bases had no gene match. CDR1 and CDR2 (germline): SGHTA, FQGTGA. This CDR3 reads CASSSYSGGGPDTQYF. The DNA for the CDR3 is TGTGCCAGCAGCTCCTATAGCGGGGGAGGGCCAGATACGCAGTATTTT. Full variable domain (missing parts from reference TRBV7-3 and TRBJ2-3): GAGVSQTPSNKVTEKGKYVELRCDPISGHTALYWYRQSLGQGPEFLIYFQGTGAADDSGLPNDRFFAVRPEGSVSTLKIQRTERGDSAVYLCASSSYSGGGPDTQYFGPGTRLTVL.

The CDR3 DNA is TGTGCCAGCCCCAGTCCGGGGGGGGACGGCAATCAGCCCCAGCATTTT. Translating gives CASPSPGGDGNQPQHF. The V call is TRBV27, the J call TRBJ1-5; D is possibly TRBD1 (5 bases). CDR1 is MNHEY, CDR2 SMNVEV, per germline (reference sequence). V lost 8 bases and J lost 2, with 19 bases in between. The CDR3 spans 16 residues.

V and J are TRBV6-6 and TRBJ2-1; 11 bases agree with TRBD1. Germline V gene sequence: CDR1 MNHNY, CDR2 SVGAGI (reference sequence). The CDR3 length is 14 residues. V lost 4 bases and J lost 6; bases outside the gene matches: 2. CDR3 in amino acids: CASSLGTGGNEQFF. CDR3 in DNA: TGTGCCAGCAGTTTAGGGACAGGGGGCAATGAGCAGTTCTTC.

The rearrangement joins TRBV19 to TRBJ1-3, with a tentative D call TRBD1 (5 bases). Trimming took 10 bases from V and 0 from J, leaving 16 bases between them. Germline V gene lookup returns CDR1 LNHDA and CDR2 SQIVND (reference sequence). The CDR3 runs 15 residues. CDR3 DNA: TGTGCCACCGTGGTGGGGGGATTCTCTGGAAACACCATATATTTT. This codes for CATVVGGFSGNTIYF. The variable domain in full, completed from reference TRBV19 and TRBJ1-3, reads DGGITQSPKYLFRKEGQNVTLSCEQNLNHDAMYWYRQDPGQGLRLIYYSQIVNDFQKGDIAEGYSVSREKKESFPLTVTSAQKNPTAFYLCATVVGGFSGNTIYFGEGSWLTVV.

This chain connects TRBV30 to TRBJ2-1, with 7 positions matching TRBD1. The CDR3 runs 12 residues. Germline V lookup: CDR1 GTSNPN, CDR2 SVGIG (reference sequence). Losses at the gene ends were 4 bases for V and 9 bases for J; bases not matched to a gene: 6. This CDR3 is CAWTTGVVEQFF. For the CDR3, the DNA is TGTGCCTGGACTACAGGGGTCGTTGAGCAGTTCTTC. The whole variable domain, filled in from reference TRBV30 and TRBJ2-1, reads SQTIHQWPATLVQPVGSPLSLECTVEGTSNPNLYWYRQAAGRGLQLLFYSVGIGQISSEVPQNLSASRPQDRQFILSSKKLLLSDSGFYLCAWTTGVVEQFFGPGTRLTVL.

Here the CDR3 DNA reads TGTGCCAGCACCAGGACTTCATACGAGCAGTACTTC. It is translated as CASTRTSYEQYF. J is TRBJ2-7 and V is TRBV6-1, with D perhaps matching TRBD2 (5 bases). The CDR3 is 12 residues long. V was cut by 7 bases and J by 4 bases, with 11 bases left in between. In germline, CDR1 is MNHNS, CDR2 SASEGT.

This sequence joins TRBV30 and TRBJ2-5, with D perhaps TRBD1 (6 bases). The CDR3 has 13 amino acids. Deletions cut 3 bases from V and 7 bases from J, with 15 bases between. Germline CDR1 and CDR2: GTSNPN and SVGIG (reference sequence). The CDR3 sequence is CAWSSTGMGTQYF. The CDR3 nucleotides read TGTGCCTGGAGCTCCACAGGGATGGGGACCCAGTACTTC.

The CDR3 reads CASSYTTGFYGYTF. The CDR3 DNA follows: TGTGCCAGCAGTTATACGACAGGCTTCTATGGCTACACCTTC. The rearrangement uses TRBV6-5 and TRBJ1-2, with TRBD1 as a possible D gene (6 bases). V shed 3 bases and J shed 4 bases, with 12 bases lying between them. Germline-derived CDR1 and CDR2 are MNHEY and SVGAGI. This CDR3 has 14 amino acids.

The count of this clone is one. The rearrangement joins TRBV4-3 to TRBJ2-1; TRBD1 matches 7 bases. With V trimmed by 3 bases and J by 0 bases, 5 bases remained unmatched. The germline CDR1 and CDR2 sequences are LGHNA and YSLEER. The CDR3 loop spans 16 amino acids. The CDR3 loop reads CASSQWTGGSYNEQFF. The CDR3, as DNA: TGCGCCAGCAGCCAGTGGACAGGAGGCTCCTACAATGAGCAGTTCTTC.

The chain couples TRBV7-9 to TRBJ1-2; unclear D gene. The CDR3 extends over 16 amino acids. Trimming left V 5 bases short and J 1 base short, with 17 bases between. Germline V gene lookup returns CDR1 SEHNR and CDR2 FQNEAQ (reference sequence). The CDR3 protein is CASSPSGRSFNYGYTF. The CDR3 DNA reads TGTGCCAGCAGCCCGAGTGGCAGGTCCTTTAACTATGGCTACACCTTC.

V usage is TRBV13 and J usage is TRBJ2-1; D is unresolved. Trimming cost V 3 bases and J 0 bases, with 15 bases left between them. CDR3 length: 17 residues. Germline V gives CDR1 PRHDT, CDR2 FYEKMQ (reference sequence). The CDR3 sequence: CASSLLFSESSYNEQFF. The CDR3 DNA follows: TGTGCCAGCAGCTTGTTATTTTCGGAGAGCTCCTACAATGAGCAGTTCTTC.

The CDR3, as DNA: TGTGCCAGCAGACGGGACAGGCGAACCTACGAGCAGTACTTC. Protein product: CASRRDRRTYEQYF. The rearrangement links TRBV7-2 to TRBJ2-7, with 8 bases identical to TRBD1. CDR1 and CDR2 from the germline V gene are SGHTA and FQGNSA. The V segment lost 6 bases and the J segment 2 bases; nucleotides outside the gene matches: 6. The CDR3 is 14 amino acids.

V and J are TRBV9 and TRBJ2-1; 10 bases line up with TRBD2. V shed 0 bases and J 9 bases; nucleotides not matched to a gene: 12. Germline loops: CDR1 SGDLS, CDR2 YYNGEE. The CDR3 length is 17 residues. Here the CDR3 DNA reads TGTGCCAGCAGCGTAGCTGGCGGAGGGACTAGCGAGGGTGAGCAGTTCTTC. Translating it yields CASSVAGGGTSEGEQFF.

This clone was seen once. The chain employs TRBV27 and TRBJ2-5, with TRBD2 as a possible D gene (6 bases). Trimming cost V 3 bases and J 4 bases, with 12 bases left between them. The CDR3 loop spans 14 amino acids. The germline CDR1 and CDR2 sequences are MNHEY and SMNVEV (reference sequence). The CDR3: CASSFGGGGETQYF. The CDR3 DNA follows: TGTGCCAGCAGTTTTGGGGGAGGAGGAGAGACCCAGTACTTC.

The V call is TRBV10-3, the J call TRBJ2-5, with 8 positions matching TRBD2. Germline trimming cut 4 bases from V and 5 bases from J; bases unmatched to any gene: 15. The germline CDR1 and CDR2 sequences are ENHRY and SYGVKD. This CDR3 has 17 residues. CDR3 residues: CAISGGPRGGRGETQYF. For the CDR3, the DNA is TGTGCCATCAGTGGAGGTCCCCGGGGGGGCCGCGGGGAGACCCAGTACTTC.

This chain links TRBV5-4 with TRBJ1-1; 11 nucleotides align to TRBD1. CDR3 size: 15 residues. The V gene's germline CDR1 is SGHNT and CDR2 YYREEE (reference sequence). The ends lost 4 bases at V and 4 bases at J; junction bases unmatched: 6. The CDR3 sequence is CASSPGQGAVTEAFF. The CDR3 nucleotides are TGTGCCAGCAGCCCCGGACAGGGGGCGGTCACTGAAGCTTTCTTT.

V gene TRBV9 combines with J gene TRBJ1-6; possibly TRBD1 for D (5 bases). CDR3 length: 14 amino acids. Germline V gene lookup returns CDR1 SGDLS and CDR2 YYNGEE. V shed 1 base and J shed 8 bases, with 10 bases lying between them. The CDR3 loop is CASSVRGIDSPLHF. The DNA of the CDR3 is TGTGCCAGCAGCGTAAGGGGCATTGATTCACCCCTCCACTTT.

This chain connects TRBV29-1 to TRBJ2-3, with D possibly TRBD2 on 6 matching bases. Per the germline V gene, CDR1 is SQVTM and CDR2 is ANQGSEA. The length of the CDR3 is 15 residues. V lost 3 bases and J lost 0, with 13 bases in between. CDR3 bases: TGCAGCGTTGAGGGCGAGACTAGAAGCACAGATACGCAGTATTTT. It encodes CSVEGETRSTDTQYF.

This chain uses TRBV7-2 with TRBJ1-5, with TRBD1 matching 10 bases. The germline V gene encodes CDR1 SGHTA and CDR2 FQGNSA. This CDR3 has 15 amino acids. V was pared by 3 bases and J by 3 bases, with 2 bases of the junction left unmatched. CDR3 nucleotides: TGTGCCAGCAGCTTCGGGACAGGGGTCAATCAGCCCCAGCATTTT. Protein product: CASSFGTGVNQPQHF.

The J gene is TRBJ2-7, the V gene TRBV29-1, with a weak D call TRBD1 (6 bases). The germline gives CDR1 SQVTM, CDR2 ANQGSEA. V was cut by 4 bases and J by 3 bases, with 16 bases left in between. The CDR3 covers 14 residues. For the CDR3, the DNA is TGCAGCGTTGCAGGGGTTCCGAGCTTCTACGAGCAGTACTTC. Amino acids: CSVAGVPSFYEQYF.

The chain has TRBV2 and TRBJ2-1; TRBD2 might be the D (5 bases). Germline V gives CDR1 SNHLY, CDR2 FYNNEI. V lost 2 bases to trimming and J lost 5 bases, with 13 bases between them. This CDR3 comprises 15 residues. For the CDR3, the DNA is TGTGCCAGCAGTGAATGGCCGGGGTGGCACAATGAGCAGTTCTTC. Its protein product is CASSEWPGWHNEQFF.

The J gene is TRBJ2-5, the V gene TRBV11-2; 9 nucleotides match TRBD2. The CDR3 extends over 14 amino acids. Germline trimming cut 5 bases from V and 5 bases from J; bases unmatched to any gene: 6. The germline CDR1 and CDR2 sequences are SGHAT and FQNNGV. CDR3 coding DNA: TGTGCCAGCAGCAGCTTGGCGGGGGGGGAGACCCAGTACTTC. It codes for CASSSLAGGETQYF. Using reference TRBV11-2 and TRBJ2-5 for the parts outside the CDR3, the full variable domain is EAGVAQSPRYKIIEKRQSVAFWCNPISGHATLYWYQQILGQGPKLLIQFQNNGVVDDSQLPKDRFSAERLKGVDSTLKIQPAKLEDSAVYLCASSSLAGGETQYFGPGTRLLVL.

The genes are TRBV25-1 and TRBJ2-7; D call uncertain. Germline-derived CDR1 and CDR2 are MGHDK and SYGVNS. The ends were cut back, 4 bases at V and 2 bases at J, with 3 bases in the middle. There are 11 residues in the CDR3. The CDR3 DNA is TGTGCCAGCAGTGGGCCCTACGAGCAGTACTTC. This codes for CASSGPYEQYF.

CDR3 bases: TGTGCCAGCAGCGAGACATACACCACTGAAGCTTTCTTT. This sequence encodes CASSETYTTEAFF. The chain recombines TRBV5-4 with TRBJ1-1; D is uncertain. This CDR3 spans 13 amino acids. Deletions cut 4 bases from V and 4 bases from J, with 11 bases between. Germline values: CDR1 SGHNT, CDR2 YYREEE (reference sequence).

The V call is TRBV6-5, the J call TRBJ1-1, with 9 bases lining up with TRBD1. CDR1 and CDR2 (germline): MNHEY, SVGAGI. The CDR3 has 16 residues. After removal of 0 bases from V and 0 bases from J, the junction contained 2 bases not matched to a gene. The CDR3 reads CASSYSGTGLNTEAFF. The CDR3 DNA follows: TGTGCCAGCAGTTACTCGGGGACAGGGCTGAACACTGAAGCTTTCTTT.

Only one count was recorded for this clone. V gene TRBV5-8 combines with J gene TRBJ2-1, with a tentative D call TRBD2 (5 bases). The V gene's germline CDR1 is SGHTS and CDR2 YDEGEE. The CDR3 covers 16 residues. V lost 5 bases, J lost 1 base, and 16 bases lay in between. The CDR3 reads CASRSGVSVSYNEQFF. In DNA form, the CDR3 reads TGTGCCAGCAGGTCCGGGGTCTCCGTTTCCTACAATGAGCAGTTCTTC.